Following are 8 T cell receptor beta chains from one sample sequenced in a study of cytomegalovirus exposure and HLA in healthy donors (dated by TCRdb to the late 2010s). Library preparation employed the immunoSEQ multiplex PCR assay. For the multiplex PCR, a mixture combining 60 forward primers for TCR Vbeta segments and 13 reverse primers for TCR Jbeta segments was used. TCRdb retrieved this table from immuneACCESS and kept in-frame rearrangements only. Not all clones are present; in checked studies, unresolved V genes account for under half, and no reason is known for the remainder. A total of tens of thousands of clones appear in this sample, 80% of them only once. Jointly, the top ten make up 20% to 25% of the sample. Material: PBMCs. The source of these receptors is a woman aged 45-60 years in good health and CMV-seropositive.

The J gene is TRBJ1-2, the V gene TRBV7-9, with TRBD1 identical over 7 bases. CDR1 and CDR2 from the germline V gene are SEHNR and FQNEAQ (reference sequence). With 5 bases clipped from V and 4 bases from J, the junction kept 4 bases outside the gene matches. This CDR3 comprises 13 residues. CDR3 coding DNA: TGTGCCAGCAGCGAGGGACAGACCTATGGCTACACCTTC. It encodes CASSEGQTYGYTF.

The V gene is TRBV2, the J gene TRBJ2-6; TRBD2 is a possible D gene (5 bases). Germline V CDR1 and CDR2: SNHLY, FYNNEI. The ends were cut back, 2 bases at V and 2 bases at J, with 7 bases in the middle. CDR3 size: 15 residues. The CDR3 here is CASSERGTGANVLTF. For the CDR3, the DNA is TGTGCCAGCAGTGAACGAGGGACTGGGGCCAACGTCCTGACTTTC. Full variable domain (outside the CDR3, taken from reference TRBV2 and TRBJ2-6): EPEVTQTPSHQVTQMGQEVILRCVPISNHLYFYWYRQILGQKVEFLVSFYNNEISEKSEIFDDQFSVERPDGSNFTLKIRSTKLEDSAMYFCASSERGTGANVLTFGAGSRLTVL.

V and J are TRBV27 and TRBJ1-6; 10 nucleotides agree with TRBD1. The length of the CDR3 is 15 residues. The V gene end was trimmed by 4 bases and the J gene end by 11 bases; junction bases not matched to a gene: 8. Germline V lookup: CDR1 MNHEY, CDR2 SMNVEV (reference sequence). CDR3 amino acids: CASSSSGQGFAPLHF. The DNA for the CDR3 is TGTGCCAGCAGTTCCTCGGGACAGGGGTTCGCACCCCTCCACTTT.

This clone appeared a single time. The chain employs TRBV30 and TRBJ2-3, with TRBD2 identical over 11 bases. CDR1 and CDR2 (germline): GTSNPN, SVGIG (reference sequence). The J segment lost 4 bases and the V segment lost 4 bases, leaving 7 bases of the junction unmatched. The CDR3 runs to 15 residues. The CDR3 coding sequence is TGTGCCTGGACGTCACTAGCGGGAGCCCCAGATACGCAGTATTTT. Its translation is CAWTSLAGAPDTQYF.

The gene calls are TRBV9 and TRBJ2-6, with D perhaps TRBD1 (6 bases). CDR1 is SGDLS, CDR2 YYNGEE, per germline. This CDR3 comprises 16 residues. V shed 2 bases and J shed 4 bases, with 13 bases lying between them. The CDR3 coding sequence is TGTGCCAGCAGCGTCCCAGGGGTGGGGGGGGCCAACGTCCTGACTTTC. Translating it yields CASSVPGVGGANVLTF.

This sequence joins TRBV30 and TRBJ1-5; TRBD1 agrees at 8 bases. V gave up 3 bases and J gave up 3 bases; unmatched junction bases: 7. CDR1 GTSNPN and CDR2 SVGIG come from the germline V gene (reference sequence). The CDR3 length is 15 residues. In DNA, the CDR3 is TGTGCCTGGAGCTCGGGACAGGCGGTCAATCAGCCCCAGCATTTT. This gives the protein CAWSSGQAVNQPQHF.

The genes are TRBV11-3 and TRBJ2-7; 12 bases are shared with TRBD2. CDR1 is SGHNT and CDR2 is YENEEA in the germline V gene. CDR3 length: 15 residues. Unmatched junction bases numbered 8, after V lost 5 bases and J lost 6 bases. The CDR3 spells CASSLRTSGVGEQYF. DNA for the CDR3: TGTGCCAGCAGCCTACGGACTAGCGGGGTCGGCGAGCAGTACTTC.

This chain connects TRBV6-1 to TRBJ2-5; 10 bases map to TRBD2. The length of the CDR3 is 14 residues. V was pared by 5 bases and J by 2 bases, with 2 bases of the junction left unmatched. The V gene's germline CDR1 is MNHNS and CDR2 SASEGT. CDR3 sequence (DNA): TGTGCCAGCAGTCCGACTAGCGGGCAAGAGACCCAGTACTTC. This encodes CASSPTSGQETQYF.